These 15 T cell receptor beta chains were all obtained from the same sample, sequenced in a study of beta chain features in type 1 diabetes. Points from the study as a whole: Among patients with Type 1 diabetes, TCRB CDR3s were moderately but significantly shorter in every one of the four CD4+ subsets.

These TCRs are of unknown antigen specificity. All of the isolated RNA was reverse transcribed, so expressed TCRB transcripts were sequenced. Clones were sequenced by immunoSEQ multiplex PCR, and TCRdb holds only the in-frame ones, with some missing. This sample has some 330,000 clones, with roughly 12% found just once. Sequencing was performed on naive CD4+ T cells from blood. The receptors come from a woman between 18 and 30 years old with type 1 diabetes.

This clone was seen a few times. In DNA, the CDR3 is TGTGCCAGCAGCTCCCCGTCAGCCAGGGGGGAAGCTTTCTTT. As protein: CASSSPSARGEAFF. The chain employs TRBV5-4 and TRBJ1-1; TRBD1 agrees at 7 bases. This CDR3 is built from 14 residues. Germline V gives CDR1 SGHNT, CDR2 YYREEE (reference sequence). With 3 bases clipped from V and 8 bases from J, the junction kept 10 bases outside the gene matches.

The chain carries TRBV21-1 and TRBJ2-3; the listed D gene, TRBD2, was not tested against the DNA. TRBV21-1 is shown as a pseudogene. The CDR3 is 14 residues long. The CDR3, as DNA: TGTGCCAGCAGCAAGGGACTAGCAGTGGTTACGCAGTATTTT. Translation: CASSKGLAVVTQYF.

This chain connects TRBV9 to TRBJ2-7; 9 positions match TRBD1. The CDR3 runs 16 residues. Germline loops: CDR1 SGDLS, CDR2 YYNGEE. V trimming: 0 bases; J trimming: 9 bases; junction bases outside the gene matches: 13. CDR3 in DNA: TGTGCCAGCAGCGTAGAGGATAGGTCGGGACAGGGTGTGCAGTACTTC. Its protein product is CASSVEDRSGQGVQYF.

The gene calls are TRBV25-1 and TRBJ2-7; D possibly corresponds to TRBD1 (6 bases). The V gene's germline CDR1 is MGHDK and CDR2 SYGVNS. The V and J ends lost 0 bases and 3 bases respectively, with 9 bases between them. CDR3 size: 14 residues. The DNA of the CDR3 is TGTGCCAGCAGTGAATACCGGACAGACTACGAGCAGTACTTC. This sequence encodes CASSEYRTDYEQYF.

The CDR3 sequence: CASSIWQGASYEQYF. The CDR3 DNA reads as TGTGCCAGTAGTATTTGGCAGGGGGCCTCCTACGAGCAGTACTTC. This chain links TRBV19 with TRBJ2-7; 8 bases align to TRBD1. V was clipped by 3 bases and J by 0 bases; unmatched bases: 4. Germline lookup yields CDR1 LNHDA and CDR2 SQIVND (reference sequence). This CDR3 has 15 amino acids.

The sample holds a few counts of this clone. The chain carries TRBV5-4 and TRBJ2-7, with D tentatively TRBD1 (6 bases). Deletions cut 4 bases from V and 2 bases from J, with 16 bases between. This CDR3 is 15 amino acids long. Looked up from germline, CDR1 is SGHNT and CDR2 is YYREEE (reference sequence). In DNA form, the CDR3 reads TGTGCCAGCAGCCAGGGGCTAGGGGTGGCCTACGAGCAGTACTTC. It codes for CASSQGLGVAYEQYF.

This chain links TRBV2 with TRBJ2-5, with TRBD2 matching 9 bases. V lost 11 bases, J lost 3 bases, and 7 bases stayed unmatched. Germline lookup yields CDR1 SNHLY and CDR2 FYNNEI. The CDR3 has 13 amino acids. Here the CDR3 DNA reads TGTGCCGTTGGGACTAGCAGAGAAGAGACCCAGTACTTC. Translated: CAVGTSREETQYF.

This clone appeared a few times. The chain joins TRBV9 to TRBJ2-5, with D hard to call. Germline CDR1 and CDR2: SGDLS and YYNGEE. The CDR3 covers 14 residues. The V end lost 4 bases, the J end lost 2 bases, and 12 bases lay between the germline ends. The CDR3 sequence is CASSPLAVQETQYF. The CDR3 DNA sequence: TGTGCCAGCAGCCCCCTGGCGGTACAAGAGACCCAGTACTTC. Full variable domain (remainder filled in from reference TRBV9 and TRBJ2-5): DSGVTQTPKHLITATGQRVTLRCSPRSGDLSVYWYQQSLDQGLQFLIQYYNGEERAKGNILERFSAQQFPDLHSELNLSSLELGDSALYFCASSPLAVQETQYFGPGTRLLVL.

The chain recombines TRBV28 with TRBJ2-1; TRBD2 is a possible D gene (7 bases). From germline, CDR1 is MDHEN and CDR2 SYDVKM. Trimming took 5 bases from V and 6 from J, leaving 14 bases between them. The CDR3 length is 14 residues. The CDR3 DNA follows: TGTGCCAGCAGTCTAGGGGGGAGGGGCAATGAGCAGTTCTTC. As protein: CASSLGGRGNEQFF.

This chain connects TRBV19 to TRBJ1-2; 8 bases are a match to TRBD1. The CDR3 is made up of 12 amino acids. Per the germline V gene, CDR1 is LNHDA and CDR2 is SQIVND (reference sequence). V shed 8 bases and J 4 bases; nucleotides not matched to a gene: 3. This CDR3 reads CASSDRVYGYTF. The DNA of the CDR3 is TGTGCCAGTTCGGACAGGGTCTATGGCTACACCTTC. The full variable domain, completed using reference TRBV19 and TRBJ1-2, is DGGITQSPKYLFRKEGQNVTLSCEQNLNHDAMYWYRQDPGQGLRLIYYSQIVNDFQKGDIAEGYSVSREKKESFPLTVTSAQKNPTAFYLCASSDRVYGYTFGSGTRLTVV.

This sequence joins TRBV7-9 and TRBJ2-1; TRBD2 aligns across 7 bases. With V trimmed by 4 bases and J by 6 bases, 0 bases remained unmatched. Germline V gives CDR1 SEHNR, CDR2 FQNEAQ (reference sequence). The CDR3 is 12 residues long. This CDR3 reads CASSSSGNEQFF. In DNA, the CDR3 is TGTGCCAGCAGCTCTAGCGGCAATGAGCAGTTCTTC.

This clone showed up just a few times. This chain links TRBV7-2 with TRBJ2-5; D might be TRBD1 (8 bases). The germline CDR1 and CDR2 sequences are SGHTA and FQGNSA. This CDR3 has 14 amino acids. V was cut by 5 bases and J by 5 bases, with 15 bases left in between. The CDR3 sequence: CASSRDRRGETQYF. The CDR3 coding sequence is TGTGCCAGCAGCCGGGACAGGCGGGGGGAGACCCAGTACTTC.

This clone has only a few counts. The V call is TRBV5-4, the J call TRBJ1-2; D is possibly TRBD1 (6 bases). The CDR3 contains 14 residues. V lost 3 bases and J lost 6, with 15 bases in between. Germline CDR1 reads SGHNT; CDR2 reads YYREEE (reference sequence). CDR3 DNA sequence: TGTGCCAGCAGCTCGTGGGGGCTGAGCGATGGCTACACCTTC. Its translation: CASSSWGLSDGYTF. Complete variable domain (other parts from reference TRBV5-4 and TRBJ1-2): ETGVTQSPTHLIKTRGQQVTLRCSSQSGHNTVSWYQQALGQGPQFIFQYYREEENGRGNFPPRFSGLQFPNYSSELNVNALELDDSALYLCASSSWGLSDGYTFGSGTRLTVV.

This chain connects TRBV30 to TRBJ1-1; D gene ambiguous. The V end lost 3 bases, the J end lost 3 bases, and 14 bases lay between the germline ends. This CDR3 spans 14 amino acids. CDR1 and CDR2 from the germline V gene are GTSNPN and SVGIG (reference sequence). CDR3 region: CAWSRTRRDTEAFF. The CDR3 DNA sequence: TGTGCCTGGAGCCGTACCCGGAGGGACACTGAAGCTTTCTTT. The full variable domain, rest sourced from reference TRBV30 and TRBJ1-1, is SQTIHQWPATLVQPVGSPLSLECTVEGTSNPNLYWYRQAAGRGLQLLFYSVGIGQISSEVPQNLSASRPQDRQFILSSKKLLLSDSGFYLCAWSRTRRDTEAFFGQGTRLTVV.

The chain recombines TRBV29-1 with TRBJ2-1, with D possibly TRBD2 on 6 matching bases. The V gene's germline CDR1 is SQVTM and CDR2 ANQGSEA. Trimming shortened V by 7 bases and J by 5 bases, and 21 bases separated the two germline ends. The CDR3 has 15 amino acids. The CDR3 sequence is CSARRDSGVNNEQFF. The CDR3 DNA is TGCAGCGCCCGACGTGATAGCGGAGTTAACAATGAGCAGTTCTTC.